Following are 4 T cell receptor beta chains from one sample sequenced in a study of cytomegalovirus exposure and HLA in healthy donors. 13 Jbeta primers and 60 Vbeta primers were used for the PCR. The data were produced by immunoSEQ multiplex PCR, yet TCRdb's version contains in-frame clones alone and is incomplete. Here the sample spans around 120,000 clones, over 60% being singletons. What was sequenced was PBMCs. The receptors were sampled from a human donor in good health.

The rearrangement links TRBV20-1 to TRBJ1-5, with TRBD1 as a possible D gene (5 bases). The V end was cut by 6 bases, the J end by 7 bases, with 10 bases between. This CDR3 comprises 11 residues. CDR1 and CDR2 from the germline V gene are DFQATT and SNEGSKA (reference sequence). The DNA for the CDR3 is TGCAGTGCGTCTGGGGGGCAGCCCCAGCATTTT. Protein: CSASGGQPQHF.

The chain couples TRBV6-5 to TRBJ1-1, with D unclear. Looked up from germline, CDR1 is MNHEY and CDR2 is SVGAGI. This CDR3 has 15 residues. V was shortened by 2 bases and J by 0 bases, with 10 bases between the two germline ends. DNA of the CDR3: TGTGCCAGCAGTTACATATGGCGGATGAACACTGAAGCTTTCTTT. Protein product: CASSYIWRMNTEAFF.

The rearrangement links TRBV5-4 to TRBJ1-2; 9 bases agree with TRBD1. J was trimmed by 6 bases and V by 4 bases; bases with no gene match: 10. The CDR3 length is 15 residues. Germline assignment: CDR1 SGHNT and CDR2 YYREEE (reference sequence). Here the CDR3 DNA reads TGTGCCAGCAGCCAACCCGGGACAGGGCAAAATGGCTACACCTTC. Protein product: CASSQPGTGQNGYTF.

This sequence joins TRBV5-1 and TRBJ2-7; D is unclear. There are 17 residues in the CDR3. V lost 0 bases, J lost 0 bases, and 16 bases lay in between. Germline V lookup: CDR1 SGHRS, CDR2 YFSETQ. CDR3 protein: CASSLAQTNRRSYEQYF. The CDR3 DNA is TGCGCCAGCAGCTTGGCCCAAACTAATCGGCGCTCCTACGAGCAGTACTTC.